These 4 T cell receptor beta chains came from one sample sequenced in a study of T cells in tuberculosis. As for time point: new active TB diagnosis, blood taken before or within 7 days of starting treatment. Generated by immunoSEQ multiplex PCR, the TCRdb table keeps only in-frame clones and is missing some. The sample records fewer than 40,000 clones, more than 70% being singletons. Source: PBMCs, taken at tuberculosis diagnosis. The source of these receptors is an adult with tuberculosis.

This chain joins TRBV30 and TRBJ1-6; 9 bases align to TRBD1. The ends lost 1 base at V and 7 bases at J; junction bases unmatched: 2. The V gene's germline CDR1 is GTSNPN and CDR2 SVGIG (reference sequence). The CDR3 is 14 residues long. CDR3 residues: CAWSGGQGNSPLHF. The CDR3 bases are TGTGCCTGGAGTGGTGGACAGGGGAATTCACCCCTCCACTTT.

The chain uses TRBV18 and TRBJ1-2, with 7 bases that match TRBD1. Germline-derived CDR1 and CDR2 are KGHSH and LQKENI. V gave up 4 bases and J gave up 1 base; unmatched junction bases: 6. The CDR3 length is 15 residues. The CDR3 DNA is TGTGCCAGCTCACTAGAGACAGGGATTAACTATGGCTACACCTTC. It specifies CASSLETGINYGYTF.

The V call is TRBV9, the J call TRBJ2-3; 7 bases line up with TRBD1. The CDR3 covers 15 residues. The trim removed 4 bases at V and 2 bases at J, leaving 7 bases unmatched. Germline V gene data show CDR1 as SGDLS and CDR2 as YYNGEE. CDR3 residues: CASSFRTGNTDTQYF. CDR3 coding DNA: TGTGCCAGCAGCTTCCGGACAGGTAACACAGATACGCAGTATTTT.

The chain carries TRBV6-1 and TRBJ2-1, with TRBD1 matching over 9 bases. The germline V gene encodes CDR1 MNHNS and CDR2 SASEGT. Trimming at V came to 4 bases and at J to 8 bases, leaving 6 bases not matched to a gene. This CDR3 region has 14 residues. Written as DNA, the CDR3 is TGTGCCAGCAGTGGACAGGGGGGTAGTTATGAGCAGTTCTTC. It encodes CASSGQGGSYEQFF.